The 26 T cell receptor beta chains listed next were all sequenced from one sample in a study of blood T cell repertoires in COVID-19. The data were produced by immunoSEQ multiplex PCR, yet TCRdb's version contains in-frame clones alone and is incomplete. The sample records just under 350,000 clones, about 90% being singletons. Input material: peripheral blood. These TCRs come from a young woman who had recovered from COVID-19.

The chain is built from TRBV11-2 and TRBJ1-1, with D unclear. This CDR3 contains 12 residues. Trimming took off 5 bases at V and 9 bases at J, with 13 bases between the two ends. Germline V gene lookup returns CDR1 SGHAT and CDR2 FQNNGV. The CDR3 spells CASSPRSRQAFF. In DNA, the CDR3 is TGTGCCAGCAGCCCGCGGTCGCGCCAAGCTTTCTTT.

The genes are TRBV6-5 and TRBJ2-7; TRBD1 aligns across 7 bases. The CDR3 sequence is 15 residues long. The germline CDR1 and CDR2 sequences are MNHEY and SVGAGI. Unmatched junction bases numbered 7, after V lost 5 bases and J lost 0 bases. CDR3 bases: TGTGCCAGCAGTACCCGAGGGGGCTCCTCCTACGAGCAGTACGTC. It specifies CASSTRGGSSYEQYV.

The chain has TRBV5-6 and TRBJ1-2, with 8 bases matching TRBD1. The CDR3 sequence is 14 residues long. Germline loops: CDR1 SGHDT, CDR2 YYEEEE. Unmatched junction bases numbered 3, after V lost 0 bases and J lost 5 bases. The CDR3: CASSLGTGRYGYTF. The CDR3 bases are TGTGCCAGCAGCTTGGGGACAGGGAGGTATGGCTACACCTTC.

The rearrangement links TRBV5-4 to TRBJ1-1; 11 nucleotides align to TRBD1. Germline CDR1 and CDR2: SGHNT and YYREEE (reference sequence). V shed 4 bases and J 8 bases; nucleotides not matched to a gene: 7. This CDR3 is 14 amino acids long. DNA of the CDR3: TGTGCCAGCAGCGGTGGACAGGGGGCAGGAGAAGCTTTCTTT. This gives the protein CASSGGQGAGEAFF.

The rearrangement joins TRBV27 to TRBJ2-1, with 11 bases matching TRBD2. The J segment lost 7 bases and the V segment lost 2 bases, leaving 16 bases of the junction unmatched. Germline CDR1 MNHEY, CDR2 SMNVEV (reference sequence). The CDR3 totals 19 residues. CDR3 protein: CASSLIFLGTSGPPNEQFF. Written as DNA, the CDR3 is TGTGCCAGCAGTTTAATTTTTCTTGGGACTAGCGGCCCCCCGAATGAGCAGTTCTTC.

The rearrangement uses TRBV5-6 and TRBJ2-7; D uncertain. The CDR3 sequence is 13 residues long. V lost 1 base to trimming and J lost 4 bases, with 9 bases between them. Germline CDR1 is SGHDT and CDR2 is YYEEEE. The CDR3 spells CASSLYSGYEQYV. Here the CDR3 DNA reads TGTGCCAGCAGCTTGTATTCGGGTTACGAGCAGTACGTC.

The CDR3 sequence is CASSLVDSLSYEQYV. DNA of the CDR3: TGTGCCAGCAGCTTAGTGGACAGCCTATCCTACGAGCAGTACGTC. The genes are TRBV7-2 and TRBJ2-7; tentative D call: TRBD1 (6 bases). This CDR3 contains 15 residues. Per germline, CDR1 SGHTA and CDR2 FQGNSA. Trimming removed 1 base at V and 1 base at J, with 11 bases between.

This clone turned up a few times. The rearrangement links TRBV7-9 to TRBJ2-3, with TRBD2 matching 12 bases. Germline trimming cut 5 bases from V and 2 bases from J; bases unmatched to any gene: 5. The CDR3 contains 16 residues. Germline assignment: CDR1 SEHNR and CDR2 FQNEAQ (reference sequence). The CDR3 DNA sequence: TGTGCCAGCAGCCCAAGACTAGCGGGAGACACAGATACGCAGTATTTT. It codes for CASSPRLAGDTDTQYF.

The chain uses TRBV12-5 and TRBJ1-2; possibly TRBD1 for D (5 bases). This CDR3 has 14 residues. Germline V lookup: CDR1 LGHNT, CDR2 FRNRAP. Deletions cut 7 bases from V and 4 bases from J, with 16 bases between. The CDR3 nucleotides read TGTGCTAGTGTTGACAGATACACACGCTATGGCTACACCTTC. This translates into CASVDRYTRYGYTF.

The V and J genes are TRBV10-3 and TRBJ2-1; TRBD2 aligns across 12 bases. Germline V gene sequence: CDR1 ENHRY, CDR2 SYGVKD. Trimming removed 4 bases from V and 0 bases from J; junction bases left unmatched: 10. The CDR3 has 19 amino acids. The CDR3: CAISGGQGLAGGSYNEQFF. The CDR3 nucleotides are TGTGCCATCAGTGGGGGGCAGGGACTAGCGGGTGGCTCCTACAATGAGCAGTTCTTC.

The rearrangement joins TRBV19 to TRBJ2-7; tentative D call: TRBD1 (6 bases). Trimming shortened V by 4 bases and J by 0 bases, and 7 bases separated the two germline ends. Germline V gene sequence: CDR1 LNHDA, CDR2 SQIVND (reference sequence). The CDR3 is 13 residues long. CDR3: CASSRDISYEQYV. CDR3 nucleotides: TGTGCCAGTAGTAGGGACATCTCCTACGAGCAGTACGTC.

This clone occurred once. The chain combines TRBV24-1 with TRBJ1-5; tentative D call: TRBD1 (5 bases). There are 15 residues in the CDR3. The germline CDR1 and CDR2 sequences are KGHDR and SFDVKD. V was shortened by 3 bases and J by 3 bases, with 11 bases between the two germline ends. The CDR3 reads CATSDGGVINQPQHF. CDR3 bases: TGTGCCACCAGTGATGGGGGGGTCATCAATCAGCCCCAGCATTTT.

This clone was picked up one time. V usage is TRBV11-3 and J usage is TRBJ2-5, with a possible D match to TRBD2 (6 bases). CDR3 length: 14 amino acids. From germline, CDR1 is SGHNT and CDR2 YENEEA. V was pared by 5 bases and J by 2 bases, with 12 bases between. CDR3 sequence reads: CASSHRTKQETQYF. The CDR3 DNA follows: TGTGCCAGCAGCCATCGGACTAAACAAGAGACCCAGTACTTC. Full variable domain (remainder filled in from reference TRBV11-3 and TRBJ2-5): EAGVVQSPRYKIIEKKQPVAFWCNPISGHNTLYWYLQNLGQGPELLIRYENEEAVDDSQLPKDRFSAERLKGVDSTLKIQPAELGDSAVYLCASSHRTKQETQYFGPGTRLLVL.

The chain carries TRBV7-2 and TRBJ1-1; 7 bases fit TRBD1. CDR3 length: 15 amino acids. The germline CDR1 and CDR2 sequences are SGHTA and FQGNSA. V shed 4 bases, J shed 0 bases, and the junction held 5 bases outside the gene matches. CDR3 sequence reads: CASSSDRAMNTEAFF. The CDR3 DNA sequence: TGTGCCAGCAGCTCTGACAGGGCCATGAACACTGAAGCTTTCTTT.

This clone was found once. The CDR3 spells CASSKRNPLSDTQYF. Written as DNA, the CDR3 is TGTGCCAGCAGCAAGAGGAACCCCCTTTCGGATACGCAGTATTTT. This chain uses TRBV27 with TRBJ2-3; D remains ambiguous. CDR3 length: 15 residues. The V end was cut by 6 bases, the J end by 6 bases, with 19 bases between. Germline V lookup: CDR1 MNHEY, CDR2 SMNVEV (reference sequence).

Only one count was recorded for this clone. The V and J genes are TRBV6-5 and TRBJ2-3, with D perhaps TRBD2 (6 bases). V gave up 1 base and J gave up 5 bases, with 7 bases separating them. Germline-derived CDR1 and CDR2 are MNHEY and SVGAGI. The length of the CDR3 is 13 residues. CDR3 sequence: CASSYLREDTQYF. The DNA of the CDR3 is TGTGCCAGCAGTTACTTGCGGGAAGATACGCAGTATTTT.

This chain connects TRBV9 to TRBJ1-2; 9 bases map to TRBD1. V was clipped by 2 bases and J by 4 bases; unmatched bases: 15. Germline assignment: CDR1 SGDLS and CDR2 YYNGEE. The CDR3 is made up of 18 amino acids. The CDR3, as DNA: TGTGCCAGCAGCGTCGATCGGGACAGGGTGGGTTACGGCTATGGCTACACCTTC. The encoded protein is CASSVDRDRVGYGYGYTF.

The chain couples TRBV5-6 to TRBJ2-3, with TRBD2 as a possible D gene (5 bases). This CDR3 region has 14 residues. Germline V gives CDR1 SGHDT, CDR2 YYEEEE. With 4 bases removed from V and 4 bases from J, the gap between germline ends came to 13 bases. CDR3 sequence reads: CASSRPFGADTQYF. In nucleotides, the CDR3 is TGTGCCAGCAGCCGGCCGTTCGGGGCAGATACGCAGTATTTT.

The chain employs TRBV30 and TRBJ1-6, with D perhaps TRBD1 (5 bases). Germline V gene data show CDR1 as GTSNPN and CDR2 as SVGIG (reference sequence). CDR3 size: 13 residues. Trimming left V 8 bases short and J 7 bases short, with 15 bases between. The CDR3 loop is CAVPGTENSPLHF. Written as DNA, the CDR3 is TGTGCCGTACCCGGGACTGAGAATTCACCCCTCCACTTT.

This rearrangement joins TRBV5-1 to TRBJ1-1, with TRBD1 identical over 11 bases. The junction had 6 bases not matched to a gene; V was cut back by 4 bases and J by 4 bases. The germline gives CDR1 SGHRS, CDR2 YFSETQ. The CDR3 extends over 15 amino acids. This CDR3 reads CASSAWDRGGTEAFF. In nucleotides, the CDR3 is TGCGCCAGCAGCGCCTGGGACAGGGGGGGCACTGAAGCTTTCTTT.

This chain connects TRBV10-2 to TRBJ2-5, with 9 bases lining up with TRBD1. The CDR3 loop spans 16 amino acids. The V segment lost 5 bases and the J segment 4 bases; nucleotides outside the gene matches: 11. CDR1 is WSHSY and CDR2 is SAAADI in the germline V gene. CDR3 region: CASSTPPGQGIETQYF. For the CDR3, the DNA is TGCGCCAGCAGTACCCCACCGGGACAGGGAATAGAGACCCAGTACTTC.

The CDR3 reads CATGLSSYNEQFF. CDR3 bases: TGTGCCACCGGTCTAAGCTCCTACAATGAGCAGTTCTTC. The chain employs TRBV19 and TRBJ2-1; D not resolved. The CDR3 has 13 amino acids. V was pared by 10 bases and J by 0 bases, with 10 bases between. Looked up from germline, CDR1 is LNHDA and CDR2 is SQIVND (reference sequence).

The CDR3 nucleotides are TGTGCCAGCAGTTTGGGCGGGGAGGGGGAGACCCAGTACTTC. This gives the protein CASSLGGEGETQYF. The chain uses TRBV28 and TRBJ2-5; 7 bases agree with TRBD2. CDR3 length: 14 amino acids. CDR1 MDHEN and CDR2 SYDVKM come from the germline V gene. V gave up 3 bases and J gave up 5 bases; unmatched junction bases: 6.

The CDR3 reads CASSSWEDTEAFF. In DNA, the CDR3 is TGCGCCAGCAGCTCCTGGGAGGACACTGAAGCTTTCTTT. The V call is TRBV5-1, the J call TRBJ1-1; no definite D call. The V and J ends lost 3 bases and 3 bases respectively, with 9 bases between them. CDR1 is SGHRS, CDR2 YFSETQ, per germline. The CDR3 has 13 residues.

V usage is TRBV29-1 and J usage is TRBJ1-2; D is possibly TRBD1 (6 bases). The germline gives CDR1 SQVTM, CDR2 ANQGSEA. Trimming took off 6 bases at V and 0 bases at J, with 11 bases between the two ends. The CDR3 totals 13 residues. This CDR3 is CSVGWGPNYGYTF. The CDR3 bases are TGCAGCGTCGGATGGGGGCCTAACTATGGCTACACCTTC.

This chain joins TRBV20-1 and TRBJ2-1; tentatively, D is TRBD2 (6 bases). The CDR3 runs 11 residues. V lost 6 bases, J lost 10 bases, and 13 bases lay in between. CDR1 is DFQATT and CDR2 is SNEGSKA in the germline V gene (reference sequence). In DNA form, the CDR3 reads TGCAGTGCAATACCGGGACTGGAGCAGTTCTTC. Translated, it gives CSAIPGLEQFF.